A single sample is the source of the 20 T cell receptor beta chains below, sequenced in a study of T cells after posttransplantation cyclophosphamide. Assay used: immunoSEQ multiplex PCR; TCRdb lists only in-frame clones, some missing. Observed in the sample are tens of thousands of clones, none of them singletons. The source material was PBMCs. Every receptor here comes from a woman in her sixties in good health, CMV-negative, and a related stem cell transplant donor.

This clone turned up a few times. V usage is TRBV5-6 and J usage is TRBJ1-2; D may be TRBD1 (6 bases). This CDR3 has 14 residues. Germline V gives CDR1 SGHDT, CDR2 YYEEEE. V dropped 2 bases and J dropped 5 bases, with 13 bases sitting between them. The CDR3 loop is CASSFFGQGYGYTF. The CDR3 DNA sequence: TGTGCCAGCAGCTTTTTCGGCCAGGGGTATGGCTACACCTTC. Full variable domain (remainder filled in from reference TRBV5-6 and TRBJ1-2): DAGVTQSPTHLIKTRGQQVTLRCSPKSGHDTVSWYQQALGQGPQFIFQYYEEEERQRGNFPDRFSGHQFPNYSSELNVNALLLGDSALYLCASSFFGQGYGYTFGSGTRLTVV.

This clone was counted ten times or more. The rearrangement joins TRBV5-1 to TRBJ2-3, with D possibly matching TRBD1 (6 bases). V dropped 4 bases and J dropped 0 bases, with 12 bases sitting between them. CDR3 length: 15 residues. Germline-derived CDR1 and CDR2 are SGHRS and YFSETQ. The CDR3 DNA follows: TGCGCCAGCAGCGACGGACAGAGTAGCACAGATACGCAGTATTTT. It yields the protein CASSDGQSSTDTQYF.

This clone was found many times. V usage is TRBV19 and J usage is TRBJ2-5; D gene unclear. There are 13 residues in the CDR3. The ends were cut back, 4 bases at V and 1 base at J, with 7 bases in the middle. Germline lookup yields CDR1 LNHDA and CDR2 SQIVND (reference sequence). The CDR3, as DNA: TGTGCCAGTAGTAGTCAGTTCCAAGAGACCCAGTACTTC. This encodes CASSSQFQETQYF.

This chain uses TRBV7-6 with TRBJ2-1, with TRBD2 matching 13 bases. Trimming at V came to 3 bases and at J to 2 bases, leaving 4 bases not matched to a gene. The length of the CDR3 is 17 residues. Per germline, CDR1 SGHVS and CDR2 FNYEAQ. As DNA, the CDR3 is TGTGCCAGCAGCTTTGGACTAGCGGGAGTACCCTACAATGAGCAGTTCTTC. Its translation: CASSFGLAGVPYNEQFF.

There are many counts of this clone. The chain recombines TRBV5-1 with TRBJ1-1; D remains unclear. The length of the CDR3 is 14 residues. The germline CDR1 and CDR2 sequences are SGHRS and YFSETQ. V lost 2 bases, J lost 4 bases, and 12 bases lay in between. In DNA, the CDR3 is TGCGCCAGCAGCTTCGGGGTAGAGGGCACTGAAGCTTTCTTT. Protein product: CASSFGVEGTEAFF.

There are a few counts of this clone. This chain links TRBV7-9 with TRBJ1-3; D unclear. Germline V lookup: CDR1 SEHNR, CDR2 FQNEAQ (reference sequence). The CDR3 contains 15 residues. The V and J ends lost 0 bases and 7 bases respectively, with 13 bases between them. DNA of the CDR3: TGTGCCAGCAGCTTAGCACGCACAACCGCTAACACCATATATTTT. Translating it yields CASSLARTTANTIYF.

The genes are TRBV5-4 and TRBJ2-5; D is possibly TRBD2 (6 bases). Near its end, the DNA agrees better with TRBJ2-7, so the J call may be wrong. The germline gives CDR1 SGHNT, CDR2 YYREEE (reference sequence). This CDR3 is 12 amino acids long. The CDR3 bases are TGTGCCAGCAGCCCCGGGACTTCCGAGCAGTACTTC. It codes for CASSPGTSEQYF.

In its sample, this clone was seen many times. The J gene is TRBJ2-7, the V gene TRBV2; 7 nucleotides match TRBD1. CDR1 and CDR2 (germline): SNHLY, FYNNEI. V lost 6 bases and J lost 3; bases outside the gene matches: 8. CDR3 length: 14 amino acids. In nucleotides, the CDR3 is TGTGCCAGCAGCCGCCGACAGGGAAACTACGAGCAGTACGTC. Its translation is CASSRRQGNYEQYV.

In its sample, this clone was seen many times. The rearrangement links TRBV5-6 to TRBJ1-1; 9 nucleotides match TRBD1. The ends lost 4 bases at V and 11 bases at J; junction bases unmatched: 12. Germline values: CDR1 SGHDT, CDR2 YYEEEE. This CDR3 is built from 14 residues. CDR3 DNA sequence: TGTGCCAGCAGCCCGGCCCCGGGACAGGGAACGGCTTTCTTT. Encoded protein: CASSPAPGQGTAFF.

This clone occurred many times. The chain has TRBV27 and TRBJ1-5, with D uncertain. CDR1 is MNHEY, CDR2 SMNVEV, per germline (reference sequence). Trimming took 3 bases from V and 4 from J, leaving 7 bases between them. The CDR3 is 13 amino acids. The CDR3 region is CASSFAGNQPQHF. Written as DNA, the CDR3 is TGTGCCAGCAGTTTCGCGGGGAATCAGCCCCAGCATTTT.

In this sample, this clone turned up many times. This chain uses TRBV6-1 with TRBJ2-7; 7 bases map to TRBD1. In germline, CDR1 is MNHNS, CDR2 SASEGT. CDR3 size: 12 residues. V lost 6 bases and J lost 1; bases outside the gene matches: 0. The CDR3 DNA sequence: TGTGCCAGCAGACAGGGGTCCTACGAGCAGTACGTC. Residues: CASRQGSYEQYV.

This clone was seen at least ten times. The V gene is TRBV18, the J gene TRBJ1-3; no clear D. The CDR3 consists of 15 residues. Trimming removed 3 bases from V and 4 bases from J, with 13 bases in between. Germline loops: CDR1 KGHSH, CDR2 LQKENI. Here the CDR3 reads CASSPPYGAGNTIYF. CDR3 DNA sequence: TGTGCCAGCTCACCGCCCTATGGAGCAGGAAACACCATATATTTT.

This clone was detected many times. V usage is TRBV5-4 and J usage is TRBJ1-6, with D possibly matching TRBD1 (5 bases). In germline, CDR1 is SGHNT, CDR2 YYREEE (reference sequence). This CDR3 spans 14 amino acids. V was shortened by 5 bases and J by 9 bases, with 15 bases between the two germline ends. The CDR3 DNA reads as TGTGCCAGCAGTCTGGCGGGGGTTGGTTCACCCCTCCACTTT. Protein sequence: CASSLAGVGSPLHF.

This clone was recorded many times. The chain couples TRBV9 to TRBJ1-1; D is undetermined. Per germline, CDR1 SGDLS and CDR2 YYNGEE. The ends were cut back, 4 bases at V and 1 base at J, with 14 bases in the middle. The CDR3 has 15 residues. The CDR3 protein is CASSPRANTNTEAFF. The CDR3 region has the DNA TGTGCCAGCAGCCCGAGGGCAAACACGAACACTGAAGCTTTCTTT.

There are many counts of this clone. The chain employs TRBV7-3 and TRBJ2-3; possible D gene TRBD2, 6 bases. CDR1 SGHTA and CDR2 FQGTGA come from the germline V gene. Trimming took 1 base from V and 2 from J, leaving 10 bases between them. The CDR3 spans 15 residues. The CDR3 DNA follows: TGTGCCAGCAGCTTAAAACGGGGGTACACAGATACGCAGTATTTT. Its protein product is CASSLKRGYTDTQYF.

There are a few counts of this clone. In nucleotides, the CDR3 is TGTGCCAGCAACCGGGGGGGGATCTGGGAGACCCAGTACTTC. Protein: CASNRGGIWETQYF. The chain carries TRBV5-6 and TRBJ2-5; 8 bases agree with TRBD2. Germline V CDR1 and CDR2: SGHDT, YYEEEE. The CDR3 has 14 amino acids. After removal of 6 bases from V and 5 bases from J, the junction contained 9 bases not matched to a gene.

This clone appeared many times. This chain's CDR3 is CAWRAGGVEYF. CDR3 sequence (DNA): TGTGCCTGGAGAGCTGGAGGAGTTGAGTACTTC. This chain uses TRBV30 with TRBJ2-7; the D gene is possibly TRBD2 (5 bases). V shed 3 bases and J shed 11 bases, with 14 bases lying between them. The CDR3 totals 11 residues. Looked up from germline, CDR1 is GTSNPN and CDR2 is SVGIG (reference sequence). Full variable domain (outside the CDR3, taken from reference TRBV30 and TRBJ2-7): SQTIHQWPATLVQPVGSPLSLECTVEGTSNPNLYWYRQAAGRGLQLLFYSVGIGQISSEVPQNLSASRPQDRQFILSSKKLLLSDSGFYLCAWRAGGVEYFGPGTRLTVT.

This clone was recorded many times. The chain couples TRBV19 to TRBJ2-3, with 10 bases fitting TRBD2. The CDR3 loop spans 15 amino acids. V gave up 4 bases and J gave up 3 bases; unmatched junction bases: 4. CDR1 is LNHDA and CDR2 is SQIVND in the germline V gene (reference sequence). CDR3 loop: CASSTRGLATDTQYF. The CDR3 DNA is TGTGCCAGTAGTACCCGGGGACTAGCGACAGATACGCAGTATTTT.

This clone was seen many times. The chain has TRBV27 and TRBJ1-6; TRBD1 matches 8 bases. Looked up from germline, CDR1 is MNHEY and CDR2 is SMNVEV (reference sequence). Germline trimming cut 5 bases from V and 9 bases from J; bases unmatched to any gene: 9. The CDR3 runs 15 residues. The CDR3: CASSPRTGQGSPLHF. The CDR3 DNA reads TGTGCCAGCAGTCCCAGGACAGGACAGGGTTCACCCCTCCACTTT.

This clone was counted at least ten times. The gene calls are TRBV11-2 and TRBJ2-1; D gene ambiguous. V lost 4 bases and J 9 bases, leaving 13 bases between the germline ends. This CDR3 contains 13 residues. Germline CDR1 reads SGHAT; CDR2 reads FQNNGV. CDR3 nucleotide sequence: TGTGCCAGCAGCTCCCTCCCGGTGAGTGAGCAGTTCTTC. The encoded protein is CASSSLPVSEQFF.